These 27 T cell receptor beta chains were sequenced from one sample in a study of identical twins (dated by TCRdb to the mid-2010s). Receptors were amplified or captured by 5' RACE. Sequencing was performed on an Illumina HiSeq 2000. TCRdb took the public reads, trimmed them with fastp at Q25, ran MiXCR for clone calling and kept in-frame beta chains. Under each unique CDR3 protein, matching rows form one entry showing the most common genes and DNA. The sample table contains about 1.7 million distinct CDR3 sequences; only one count was recorded for about 32% of them. The ten largest clones represent about 0.3% of the sample. Sequencing was done on a sample of cord blood. These receptors were collected from a newborn girl in good health.

This clonotype has only a few counts. The chain employs TRBV5-1 and TRBJ1-5; D is unresolved. Trimming pared 0 bases from V and 4 bases from J, leaving 8 bases between. Germline CDR1 is SGHRS and CDR2 is YFSETQ. There are 14 residues in the CDR3. Written as DNA, the CDR3 is TGCGCCAGCAGCTTGGATCCGAGGAATCAGCCCCAGCATTTT. This sequence encodes CASSLDPRNQPQHF.

This clonotype showed up just once. This chain uses TRBV13 with TRBJ2-5; 15 positions match TRBD2. CDR1 is PRHDT, CDR2 FYEKMQ, per germline (reference sequence). CDR3 length: 17 amino acids. V gave up 5 bases and J gave up 3 bases; unmatched junction bases: 7. CDR3 coding DNA: TGTGCCAGCAGCCCTCGGACTAGCGGGAGGGGTAAAGAGACCCAGTACTTC. This gives the protein CASSPRTSGRGKETQYF.

Written as DNA, the CDR3 is TGCAGTGCTAGAAGGACGGTCCGGGGCGAGCAGTACTTC. This encodes CSARRTVRGEQYF. The genes are TRBV20-1 and TRBJ2-4; possible D gene TRBD2, 5 bases. Gene TRBJ2-7 matches the end of the DNA better, so the J call may be wrong. Germline V gene data show CDR1 as DFQATT and CDR2 as SNEGSKA (reference sequence). The CDR3 length is 13 residues.

There are a few counts of this clonotype. The chain recombines TRBV7-8 with TRBJ1-5, with TRBD1 matching 10 bases. The CDR3 runs 17 residues. V trimming: 5 bases; J trimming: 0 bases; junction bases outside the gene matches: 7. The germline V gene encodes CDR1 SGHVS and CDR2 FQNEAQ. CDR3 protein: CASSQGQGLHSNQPQHF. The DNA for the CDR3 is TGTGCCAGCAGCCAGGGACAGGGGCTGCATAGCAATCAGCCCCAGCATTTT.

The chain recombines TRBV7-2 with TRBJ2-7; a weak D match, TRBD2 (6 bases). The germline gives CDR1 SGHTA, CDR2 FQGNSA. CDR3 size: 13 residues. V was trimmed by 7 bases and J by 4 bases, leaving 14 bases between them. CDR3 amino acids: CASTQGLAYEQYF. The CDR3 region has the DNA TGTGCCAGCACCCAAGGTCTAGCGTACGAGCAGTACTTC.

Only one count was recorded for this clonotype. The rearrangement uses TRBV12-3 or TRBV12-4 and TRBJ2-3, with 8 bases lining up with TRBD2. Trimming took 6 bases from V and 7 from J; bases not matched to a gene: 9. This CDR3 contains 14 residues. CDR3 residues: CASRLGGGLNTQYF. CDR3 nucleotides: TGTGCCAGCAGGCTCGGGGGGGGGCTGAATACGCAGTATTTT.

The rearrangement joins TRBV20-1 to TRBJ2-7, with unresolved D. Trimming took off 0 bases at V and 2 bases at J, with 11 bases between the two ends. CDR1 is DFQATT, CDR2 SNEGSKA, per germline (reference sequence). The CDR3 has 14 amino acids. CDR3: CSARDPVRPYEQYF. CDR3 bases: TGCAGTGCTAGAGATCCGGTCCGTCCCTACGAGCAGTACTTC.

In its sample, this clonotype was seen a few times. This rearrangement joins TRBV5-1 to TRBJ2-7, with 8 bases matching TRBD2. The end of the DNA is better explained by TRBJ2-5, so the J call may be wrong. The CDR3 contains 16 residues. Germline values: CDR1 SGHRS, CDR2 YFSETQ. This chain's CDR3 is CASSLSPGLGTQTQYF. As DNA, the CDR3 is TGCGCCAGCAGCTTGTCTCCGGGACTAGGTACCCAGACCCAGTACTTC.

Here the CDR3 reads CSASGRLAGDTQYF. Here the CDR3 DNA reads TGCAGTGCTAGTGGTAGGCTAGCGGGGGATACGCAGTATTTT. This rearrangement joins TRBV20-1 to TRBJ2-3; 9 nucleotides line up with TRBD2. This CDR3 is built from 14 residues. Germline trimming cut 3 bases from V and 6 bases from J; bases unmatched to any gene: 7. Germline V gene data show CDR1 as DFQATT and CDR2 as SNEGSKA (reference sequence).

This clonotype was seen only a few times. This chain uses TRBV20-1 with TRBJ2-3; D is unresolved. Germline CDR1 DFQATT, CDR2 SNEGSKA (reference sequence). The CDR3 has 15 residues. V shed 0 bases and J shed 1 base, with 11 bases lying between them. The CDR3 nucleotides read TGCAGTGCTAGAGATCAGCGATTCCGCACAGATACGCAGTATTTT. It encodes CSARDQRFRTDTQYF.

The V gene is TRBV7-9, the J gene TRBJ2-5; D perhaps matches TRBD2 (6 bases). The J call is uncertain, as TRBJ2-7 better fits the DNA end. CDR1 and CDR2 (germline): SEHNR, FQNEAQ (reference sequence). There are 14 residues in the CDR3. CDR3 in amino acids: CASSLGGVMYEQYF. CDR3 nucleotide sequence: TGTGCCAGCAGCTTAGGGGGGGTTATGTACGAGCAGTACTTC.

The chain joins TRBV29-1 to TRBJ1-2; possibly TRBD1 for D (6 bases). Deletions cut 4 bases from V and 7 bases from J, with 13 bases between. CDR3 length equals 12 residues. Germline lookup yields CDR1 SQVTM and CDR2 ANQGSEA. DNA of the CDR3: TGCAGCGTTGCCTGGAGGGGGGGTGGCTACACCTTC. It is translated as CSVAWRGGGYTF.

CDR3: CASTSGGVNTEAFF. CDR3 nucleotides: TGTGCCAGCACCTCAGGGGGGGTTAACACTGAAGCTTTCTTT. V gene TRBV3-1 combines with J gene TRBJ1-1; TRBD1 aligns across 7 bases. CDR3 length: 14 amino acids. V gave up 7 bases and J gave up 2 bases; unmatched junction bases: 7. Germline assignment: CDR1 LGHDT and CDR2 YNNKEL (reference sequence).

The V call is TRBV29-1, the J call TRBJ2-7, with 14 bases matching TRBD2. Looked up from germline, CDR1 is SQVTM and CDR2 is ANQGSEA. V lost 6 bases and J lost 5; bases outside the gene matches: 6. The CDR3 spans 14 residues. The CDR3 bases are TGCAGCGTCGGGACTAGCGGGGGATCCCACGAGCAGTACTTC. This codes for CSVGTSGGSHEQYF.

Note on this clonotype: This may arise from a read error, as a much more abundant clone is one base away. In nucleotides, the CDR3 is TGCAGCGTCTTTCCAGCGGGAGCTTACAATGAGCAGTACTTC. Residues: CSVFPAGAYNEQYF. The rearrangement links TRBV29-1 to TRBJ2-7; 8 nucleotides align to TRBD2. The length of the CDR3 is 14 residues. Trimming removed 6 bases from V and 7 bases from J; junction bases left unmatched: 14. In germline, CDR1 is SQVTM, CDR2 ANQGSEA.

In this sample, this clonotype turned up once. At one of its ends the junction is not consistent with the germline gene, which may arise from a read error. This rearrangement joins TRBV4-2 to TRBJ1-5; no clear D. Germline CDR1 is LGHNA and CDR2 is YNFKEQ. CDR3 size: 15 residues. CDR3 region: CACSQGVGRDQPQHF. CDR3 nucleotide sequence: TGTGCCTGCAGCCAAGGAGTGGGGAGGGATCAGCCCCAGCATTTT.

This clonotype was found once. CDR3 protein: CASSPPTLKGNEQFF. DNA for the CDR3: TGTGCCAGCAGCCCTCCGACCCTTAAGGGCAATGAGCAGTTCTTC. The rearrangement joins TRBV2 to TRBJ2-1; unclear D gene. Trimming pared 6 bases from V and 6 bases from J, leaving 18 bases between. The CDR3 sequence is 15 residues long. From germline, CDR1 is SNHLY and CDR2 FYNNEI.

Only a few counts were recorded for this clonotype. The rearrangement links TRBV4-1 to TRBJ1-4; no clear D. Germline values: CDR1 MGHRA, CDR2 YSYEKL. V gave up 0 bases and J gave up 5 bases, with 16 bases separating them. There are 17 residues in the CDR3. In DNA form, the CDR3 reads TGCGCCAGCAGCCAAGATCTCCAGGTCGGGATGAATGAAAAACTGTTTTTT. It yields the protein CASSQDLQVGMNEKLFF.

In this sample, this clonotype turned up a few times. V and J are TRBV5-4 and TRBJ2-3; 10 positions agree with TRBD2. With V trimmed by 2 bases and J by 0 bases, 3 bases remained unmatched. Germline-derived CDR1 and CDR2 are SGHNT and YYREEE (reference sequence). The CDR3 is made up of 16 amino acids. The chain's CDR3 is CASSLGLAESTDTQYF. CDR3 DNA: TGTGCCAGCAGCTTAGGACTAGCGGAGAGCACAGATACGCAGTATTTT.

This clonotype was seen a handful of times. J is TRBJ2-1 and V is TRBV10-3; 10 nucleotides agree with TRBD1. V gave up 5 bases and J gave up 8 bases; unmatched junction bases: 3. Germline CDR1 reads ENHRY; CDR2 reads SYGVKD. The CDR3 has 13 residues. In nucleotides, the CDR3 is TGTGCCATCAGTCGACAGGGGGCCTATGAGCAGTTCTTC. Protein: CAISRQGAYEQFF.

This clonotype was seen more than once but under ten times. The gene calls are TRBV24-1 and TRBJ2-5; the D gene is possibly TRBD2 (6 bases). The DNA end is a closer match to TRBJ2-1, so the J assignment may be wrong. This CDR3 contains 16 residues. Germline lookup yields CDR1 KGHDR and CDR2 SFDVKD. For the CDR3, the DNA is TGTGCCACCAGTGATCACCGGGACTCCTACCAAGAGACCCAGTTCTTC. The encoded protein is CATSDHRDSYQETQFF.

The rearrangement joins TRBV12-3 or TRBV12-4 to TRBJ2-4; no definite D call. Trimming stripped 2 bases from V and 0 bases from J, with 8 bases between. CDR3 size: 15 residues. For the CDR3, the DNA is TGTGCCAGCAGTTTATTGGCACTAGCCAAAAACATTCAGTACTTC. The encoded protein is CASSLLALAKNIQYF.

The chain links TRBV12-3 or TRBV12-4 to TRBJ2-7; 16 bases match TRBD2. The trim removed 7 bases at V and 7 bases at J, leaving 19 bases unmatched. The CDR3 sequence is 19 residues long. The CDR3 loop is CASTLGGLAGGMTYNEQYF. The CDR3 DNA reads as TGTGCCAGCACTCTAGGGGGACTAGCGGGAGGGATGACCTACAATGAGCAGTACTTC.

The chain employs TRBV20-1 and TRBJ2-5, with TRBD2 matching 9 bases. The J call is uncertain, as TRBJ2-7 better fits the DNA end. The CDR3 is 14 amino acids. The germline V gene has CDR1 DFQATT and CDR2 SNEGSKA (reference sequence). In DNA, the CDR3 is TGCAGTGCTAGAGCCGCGGGGGGGAGGGACGAGCAGTACTTC. It specifies CSARAAGGRDEQYF.

The genes are TRBV24-1 and TRBJ2-3; possible D gene TRBD1, 7 bases. Germline-derived CDR1 and CDR2 are KGHDR and SFDVKD. CDR3 size: 13 residues. The V end lost 6 bases, the J end lost 3 bases, and 9 bases lay between the germline ends. Here the CDR3 DNA reads TGTGCCACCAGTCAGGGGGGAACAGATACGCAGTATTTT. It is translated as CATSQGGTDTQYF.

This clonotype was detected a few times. V gene TRBV14 combines with J gene TRBJ2-7, with TRBD1 identical over 10 bases. V dropped 1 base and J dropped 6; count of bases not matched to a gene: 3. The CDR3 runs to 14 residues. Per the germline V gene, CDR1 is SGHDN and CDR2 is FVKESK. The CDR3 DNA is TGTGCCAGCAGCCAAGTAGGGACAGGGGTCGAGCAGTACTTC. The encoded protein is CASSQVGTGVEQYF.

This clonotype was found a few times. This sequence joins TRBV4-1 and TRBJ1-2; D is unclear. The CDR3 covers 15 residues. The V gene's germline CDR1 is MGHRA and CDR2 YSYEKL. Deletions cut 0 bases from V and 2 bases from J, with 10 bases between. Written as DNA, the CDR3 is TGCGCCAGCAGCCAAGATCTTAACAGCAACTATGGCTACACCTTC. Translation: CASSQDLNSNYGYTF.